Following are 19 T cell receptor beta chains from one sample sequenced in a study of identifying expanded T cells in peripheral blood. The protocol was immunoSEQ multiplex PCR, while the TCRdb copy is restricted to in-frame clones and leaves out a portion. The sample lists 95,000 to 100,000 clones, 70% to 90% occurring once. Source material: blood. These receptors all come from a person between 18 and 69 years old in good health.

The chain uses TRBV5-1 and TRBJ2-3, with a possible D match to TRBD2 (7 bases). Trimming shortened V by 3 bases and J by 2 bases, and 16 bases separated the two germline ends. Germline V gives CDR1 SGHRS, CDR2 YFSETQ. This CDR3 has 16 residues. As DNA, the CDR3 is TGCGCCAGCAGCTGGAGCCGGGGGGCCGACACAGATACGCAGTATTTT. This sequence encodes CASSWSRGADTDTQYF.

Remarks on this clone: Other DNA sequences in this specimen translate into the identical CDR3. The rearrangement links TRBV14 to TRBJ1-2, with D maybe TRBD1 (5 bases). From germline, CDR1 is SGHDN and CDR2 FVKESK. The V end lost 4 bases, the J end lost 2 bases, and 8 bases lay between the germline ends. This CDR3 has 13 residues. This CDR3 reads CASSRGTNYGYTF. The CDR3 nucleotides read TGTGCCAGCAGCCGGGGGACCAACTATGGCTACACCTTC.

The V and J genes are TRBV28 and TRBJ2-1; 8 bases fit TRBD1. This CDR3 spans 15 amino acids. J gave up 6 bases and V 2 bases, and 6 bases lay outside the gene matches. Germline V CDR1 and CDR2: MDHEN, SYDVKM. The CDR3 is CASSLPRTGRNEQFF. In nucleotides, the CDR3 is TGTGCCAGCAGTTTACCCCGGACAGGGCGCAATGAGCAGTTCTTC.

V and J are TRBV4-3 and TRBJ1-6, with D hard to call. Per germline, CDR1 LGHNA and CDR2 YSLEER. V lost 6 bases and J 5 bases, leaving 11 bases between the germline ends. CDR3 length: 14 amino acids. DNA of the CDR3: TGCGCCAGCAGTCGTGCGGTTAATAATTCACCCCTCCACTTT. Its protein is CASSRAVNNSPLHF.

The chain carries TRBV12-5 and TRBJ2-5, with D hard to call. This CDR3 comprises 11 residues. V was pared by 5 bases and J by 5 bases, with 6 bases between. CDR1 is LGHNT, CDR2 FRNRAP, per germline. CDR3 DNA: TGTGCTAGTGGTCCCGGGGAGACCCAGTACTTC. Translated, it gives CASGPGETQYF.

The chain is built from TRBV4-3 and TRBJ2-7; D gene ambiguous. The germline V and J ends were trimmed by 1 base and 0 bases, with 10 bases remaining between them. This CDR3 spans 15 amino acids. Germline V gene lookup returns CDR1 LGHNA and CDR2 YSLEER. The CDR3 bases are TGCGCCAGCAGCCAAGGGAGACGGAGCTCCTACGAGCAGTACTTC. This translates into CASSQGRRSSYEQYF.

In its sample, this clone was seen once. The chain uses TRBV4-2 and TRBJ2-1; D is perhaps TRBD1 (7 bases). The CDR3 covers 16 residues. Germline V gene lookup returns CDR1 LGHNA and CDR2 YNFKEQ. V was cut by 2 bases and J by 8 bases, with 19 bases left in between. The CDR3 DNA reads as TGTGCCAGCAGCCAACGGGAGACAGGGCGGGGTGATGAGCAGTTCTTC. It is translated as CASSQRETGRGDEQFF.

The chain links TRBV28 to TRBJ2-1, with 11 bases that match TRBD2. The CDR3 has 15 residues. Germline V CDR1 and CDR2: MDHEN, SYDVKM. Trimming at V came to 5 bases and at J to 10 bases, leaving 10 bases not matched to a gene. This chain's CDR3 is CASSPQGSGGAEQFF. CDR3 sequence (DNA): TGTGCCAGCAGTCCACAAGGTAGCGGGGGGGCGGAGCAGTTCTTC.

The chain links TRBV2 to TRBJ2-5; 9 bases fit TRBD1. The V gene end was trimmed by 3 bases and the J gene end by 2 bases; junction bases not matched to a gene: 4. The germline CDR1 and CDR2 sequences are SNHLY and FYNNEI. The CDR3 extends over 15 amino acids. The CDR3 spells CASSEGDRDQETQYF. The DNA for the CDR3 is TGTGCCAGCAGTGAGGGGGACAGGGATCAAGAGACCCAGTACTTC. Full variable domain (outside the CDR3, taken from reference TRBV2 and TRBJ2-5): EPEVTQTPSHQVTQMGQEVILRCVPISNHLYFYWYRQILGQKVEFLVSFYNNEISEKSEIFDDQFSVERPDGSNFTLKIRSTKLEDSAMYFCASSEGDRDQETQYFGPGTRLLVL.

The chain links TRBV18 to TRBJ1-4, with D unclear. The CDR3 runs 16 residues. Looked up from germline, CDR1 is KGHSH and CDR2 is LQKENI. Trimming removed 3 bases at V and 5 bases at J, with 16 bases between. The CDR3 protein is CASSPSLIKNNEKLFF. In nucleotides, the CDR3 is TGTGCCAGCTCACCGAGCCTGATTAAGAACAATGAAAAACTGTTTTTT.

This chain joins TRBV4-3 and TRBJ1-4; a possible D gene is TRBD1 (5 bases). Trimming left V 0 bases short and J 5 bases short, with 16 bases between. In germline, CDR1 is LGHNA, CDR2 YSLEER. CDR3 length: 17 residues. The CDR3, as DNA: TGCGCCAGCAGCCAAGATCCGGGGGGAGGAACCAATGAAAAACTGTTTTTT. It is translated as CASSQDPGGGTNEKLFF.

CDR3 DNA: TGTGCCAGCAGCTTAGCGGCTAGCGGGGGGCAAGAGACCCAGTACTTC. Amino acid sequence: CASSLAASGGQETQYF. The chain uses TRBV7-2 and TRBJ2-5, with 11 bases that match TRBD2. Germline V CDR1 and CDR2: SGHTA, FQGNSA. Trimming cost V 0 bases and J 2 bases; bases outside gene matches: 2. This CDR3 contains 16 residues.

This clone occurred a few times. The chain combines TRBV6-1 with TRBJ2-3; 9 positions match TRBD2. With V trimmed by 0 bases and J by 4 bases, 5 bases remained unmatched. This CDR3 has 16 residues. Germline CDR1 is MNHNS and CDR2 is SASEGT. The CDR3 coding sequence is TGTGCCAGCAGTGAAGCGCAGCGGGGGGATCCAGATACGCAGTATTTT. This codes for CASSEAQRGDPDTQYF.

By frequency in the sample, this clone is medium-sized. The chain couples TRBV7-6 to TRBJ1-4, with TRBD1 matching over 7 bases. V lost 5 bases and J lost 4; bases outside the gene matches: 10. Germline V gene data show CDR1 as SGHVS and CDR2 as FNYEAQ. The CDR3 is made up of 16 amino acids. The CDR3, as DNA: TGTGCCAGCAGCCGTTCCACCGGGACAGTTAATGAAAAACTGTTTTTT. Translated, it gives CASSRSTGTVNEKLFF.

The chain carries TRBV7-2 and TRBJ1-3; D is uncertain. V lost 5 bases, J lost 4 bases, and 12 bases lay in between. The CDR3 length is 14 residues. The germline V gene encodes CDR1 SGHTA and CDR2 FQGNSA. The CDR3 region has the DNA TGTGCCAGCAGCCCCACGGCCGGGGGAAACACCATATATTTT. Encoded protein: CASSPTAGGNTIYF.

The genes are TRBV10-3 and TRBJ1-3, with D unresolved. CDR1 and CDR2 from the germline V gene are ENHRY and SYGVKD. Trimming cost V 3 bases and J 0 bases, with 12 bases left between them. The CDR3 contains 16 residues. CDR3 loop: CAISEWILSSGNTIYF. The CDR3 DNA is TGTGCCATCAGTGAATGGATCTTGAGCTCTGGAAACACCATATATTTT.

The chain is built from TRBV12-5 and TRBJ2-7; 9 bases are a match to TRBD1. The germline CDR1 and CDR2 sequences are LGHNT and FRNRAP. After removal of 6 bases from V and 1 base from J, the junction contained 4 bases not matched to a gene. The CDR3 is 14 amino acids. CDR3 amino acids: CASGYGQGSYEQYF. The DNA of the CDR3 is TGTGCTAGTGGCTACGGACAGGGGTCCTACGAGCAGTACTTC.

This chain connects TRBV7-2 to TRBJ2-2; D call uncertain. CDR1 and CDR2 (germline): SGHTA, FQGNSA. The V end was cut by 5 bases, the J end by 5 bases, with 6 bases between. This CDR3 has 12 amino acids. The CDR3 sequence: CASSLRTGELFF. The DNA for the CDR3 is TGTGCCAGCAGCCTGAGAACCGGGGAGCTGTTTTTT. Full variable domain (outside the CDR3, taken from reference TRBV7-2 and TRBJ2-2): GAGVSQSPSNKVTEKGKDVELRCDPISGHTALYWYRQSLGQGLEFLIYFQGNSAPDKSGLPSDRFSAERTGGSVSTLTIQRTQQEDSAVYLCASSLRTGELFFGEGSRLTVL.

A remark on this clone: At one end the junction does not follow the germline gene, possibly because of a read error. This chain links TRBV6-1 with TRBJ1-3; maybe TRBD1 (5 bases). The CDR3 totals 13 residues. CDR1 is MNHNS and CDR2 is SASEGT in the germline V gene. This CDR3 reads CASTRDHGSTIYF. Written as DNA, the CDR3 is TGTGCCAGCACCCGGGACCACGGAAGCACCATATATTTT.